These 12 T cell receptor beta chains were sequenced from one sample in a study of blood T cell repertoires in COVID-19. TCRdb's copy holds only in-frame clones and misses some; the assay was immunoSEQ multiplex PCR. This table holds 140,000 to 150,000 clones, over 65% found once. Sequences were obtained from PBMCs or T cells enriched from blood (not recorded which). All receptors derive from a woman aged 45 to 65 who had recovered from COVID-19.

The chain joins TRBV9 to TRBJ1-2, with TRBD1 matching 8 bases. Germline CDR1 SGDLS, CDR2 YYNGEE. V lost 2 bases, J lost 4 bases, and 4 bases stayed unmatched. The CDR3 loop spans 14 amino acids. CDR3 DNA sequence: TGTGCCAGCAGCGTGGCGGGACAGGCCTATGGCTACACCTTC. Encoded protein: CASSVAGQAYGYTF.

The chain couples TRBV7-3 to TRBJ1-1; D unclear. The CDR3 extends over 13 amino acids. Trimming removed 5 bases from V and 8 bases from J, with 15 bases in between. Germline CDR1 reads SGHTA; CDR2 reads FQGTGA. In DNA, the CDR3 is TGTGCCAGCAGCCCCCGACGGCAGGCCGAAGCTTTCTTT. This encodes CASSPRRQAEAFF. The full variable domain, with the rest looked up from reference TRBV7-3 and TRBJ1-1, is GAGVSQTPSNKVTEKGKYVELRCDPISGHTALYWYRQSLGQGPEFLIYFQGTGAADDSGLPNDRFFAVRPEGSVSTLKIQRTERGDSAVYLCASSPRRQAEAFFGQGTRLTVV.

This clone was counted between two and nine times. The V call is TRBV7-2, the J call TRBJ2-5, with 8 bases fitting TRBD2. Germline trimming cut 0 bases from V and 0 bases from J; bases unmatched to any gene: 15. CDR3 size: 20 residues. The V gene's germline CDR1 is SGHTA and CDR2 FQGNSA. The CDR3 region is CASSLAVAGGGPPYQETQYF. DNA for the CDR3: TGTGCCAGCAGCTTAGCGGTTGCGGGCGGGGGGCCTCCTTACCAAGAGACCCAGTACTTC.

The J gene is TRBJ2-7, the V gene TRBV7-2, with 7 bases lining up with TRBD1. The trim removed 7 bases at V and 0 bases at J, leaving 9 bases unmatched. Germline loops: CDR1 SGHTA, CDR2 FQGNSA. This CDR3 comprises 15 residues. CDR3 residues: CASNHRGSGSYEQYF. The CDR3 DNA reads TGTGCCAGCAACCACAGGGGTTCGGGCTCCTACGAGCAGTACTTC.

CDR3 DNA sequence: TGTGCCAGCAGCCAAGATCTCTCCAGGGGGCGATGGAGGGCTTTCTTT. This codes for CASSQDLSRGRWRAFF. The chain carries TRBV14 and TRBJ1-1, with TRBD1 matching over 8 bases. J was trimmed by 11 bases and V by 0 bases; bases with no gene match: 14. From germline, CDR1 is SGHDN and CDR2 FVKESK. CDR3 length equals 16 residues.

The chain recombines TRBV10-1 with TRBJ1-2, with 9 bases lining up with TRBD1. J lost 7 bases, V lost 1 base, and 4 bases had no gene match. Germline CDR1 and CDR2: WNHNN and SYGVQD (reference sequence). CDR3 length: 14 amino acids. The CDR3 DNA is TGCGCCAGCAGTGAGTTCCGGGACAGGGCTGGCTACACCTTC. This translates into CASSEFRDRAGYTF.

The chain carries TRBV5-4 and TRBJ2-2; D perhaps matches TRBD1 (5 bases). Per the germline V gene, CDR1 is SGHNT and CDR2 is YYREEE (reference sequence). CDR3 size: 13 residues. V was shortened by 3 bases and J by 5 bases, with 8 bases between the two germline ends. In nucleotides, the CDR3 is TGTGCCAGCAGCTCGCAGGGAACCGGGGAGCTGTTTTTT. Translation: CASSSQGTGELFF.

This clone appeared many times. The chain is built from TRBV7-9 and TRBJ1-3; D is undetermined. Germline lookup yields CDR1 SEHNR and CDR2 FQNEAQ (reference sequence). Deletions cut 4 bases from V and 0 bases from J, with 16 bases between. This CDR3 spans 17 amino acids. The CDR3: CASSSLGGPVSGNTIYF. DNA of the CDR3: TGTGCCAGCAGCTCCCTGGGAGGGCCCGTCTCTGGAAACACCATATATTTT.

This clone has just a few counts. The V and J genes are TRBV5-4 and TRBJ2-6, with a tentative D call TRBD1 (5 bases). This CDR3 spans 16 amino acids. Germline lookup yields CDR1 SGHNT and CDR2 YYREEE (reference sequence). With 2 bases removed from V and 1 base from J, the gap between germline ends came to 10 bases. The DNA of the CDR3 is TGTGCCAGCAGCTTACAGGTTTTGTCTGGGGCCAACGTCCTGACTTTC. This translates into CASSLQVLSGANVLTF.

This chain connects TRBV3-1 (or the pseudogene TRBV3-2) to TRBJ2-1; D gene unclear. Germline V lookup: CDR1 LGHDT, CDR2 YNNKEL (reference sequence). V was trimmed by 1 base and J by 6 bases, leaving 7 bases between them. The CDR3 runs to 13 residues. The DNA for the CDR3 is TGTGCCAGCAGCCAAGGTGTGGCCAATGAGCAGTTCTTC. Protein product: CASSQGVANEQFF.

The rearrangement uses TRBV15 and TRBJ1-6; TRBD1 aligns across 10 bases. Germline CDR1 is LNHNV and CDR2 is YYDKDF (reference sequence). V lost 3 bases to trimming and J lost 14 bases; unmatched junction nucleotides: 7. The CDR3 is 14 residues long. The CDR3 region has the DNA TGTGCCACCAGCAGTCGACAGGGGGCTGGGGCCCTCCACTTT. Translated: CATSSRQGAGALHF.

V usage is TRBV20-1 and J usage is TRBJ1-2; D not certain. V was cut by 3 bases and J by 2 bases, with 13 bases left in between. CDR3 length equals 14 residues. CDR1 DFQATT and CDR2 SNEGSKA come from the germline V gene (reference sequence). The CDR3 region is CSASERGLNYGYTF. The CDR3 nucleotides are TGCAGTGCTAGTGAGCGGGGTCTGAACTATGGCTACACCTTC.